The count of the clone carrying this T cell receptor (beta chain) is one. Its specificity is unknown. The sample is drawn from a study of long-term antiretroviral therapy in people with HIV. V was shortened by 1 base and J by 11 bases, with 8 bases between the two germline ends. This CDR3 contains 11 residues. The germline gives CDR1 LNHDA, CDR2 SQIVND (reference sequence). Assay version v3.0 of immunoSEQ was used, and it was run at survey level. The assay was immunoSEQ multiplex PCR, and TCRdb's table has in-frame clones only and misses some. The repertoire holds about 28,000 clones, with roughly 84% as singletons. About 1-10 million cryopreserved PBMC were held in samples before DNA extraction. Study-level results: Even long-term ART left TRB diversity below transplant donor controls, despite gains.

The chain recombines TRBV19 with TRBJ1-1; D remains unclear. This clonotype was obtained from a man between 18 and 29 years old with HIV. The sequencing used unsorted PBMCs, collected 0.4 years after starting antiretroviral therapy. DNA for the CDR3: TGTGCCAGTAGTATAGGAGGAACGGCTTTCTTT. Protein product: CASSIGGTAFF.